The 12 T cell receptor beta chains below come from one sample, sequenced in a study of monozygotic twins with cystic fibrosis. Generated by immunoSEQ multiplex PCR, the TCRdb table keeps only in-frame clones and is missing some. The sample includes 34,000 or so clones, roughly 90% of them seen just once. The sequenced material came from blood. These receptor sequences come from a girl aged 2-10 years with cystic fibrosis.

The CDR3 DNA is TGTGCCAGCAGCTTAAAGCTGAGCACTGAAGCTTTCTTT. Its translation: CASSLKLSTEAFF. This chain uses TRBV7-3 with TRBJ1-1; D is uncertain. V lost 1 base and J lost 4, with 7 bases in between. The germline CDR1 and CDR2 sequences are SGHTA and FQGTGA. This CDR3 is 13 amino acids long.

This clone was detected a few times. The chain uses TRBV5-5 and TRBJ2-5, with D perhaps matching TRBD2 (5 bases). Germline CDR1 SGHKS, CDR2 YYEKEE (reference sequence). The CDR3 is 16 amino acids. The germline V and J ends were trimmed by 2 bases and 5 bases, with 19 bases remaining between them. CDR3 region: CASSLEFAAGRETQYF. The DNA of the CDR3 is TGTGCCAGCAGCTTAGAATTTGCGGCGGGCCGGGAGACCCAGTACTTC.

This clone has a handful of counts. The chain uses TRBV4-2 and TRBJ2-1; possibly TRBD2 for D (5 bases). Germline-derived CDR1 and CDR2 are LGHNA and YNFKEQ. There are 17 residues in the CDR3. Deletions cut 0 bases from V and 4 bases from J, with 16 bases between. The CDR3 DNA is TGTGCCAGCAGCCAAGATGAGCATGTCCGGGGTTACAATGAGCAGTTCTTC. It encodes CASSQDEHVRGYNEQFF.

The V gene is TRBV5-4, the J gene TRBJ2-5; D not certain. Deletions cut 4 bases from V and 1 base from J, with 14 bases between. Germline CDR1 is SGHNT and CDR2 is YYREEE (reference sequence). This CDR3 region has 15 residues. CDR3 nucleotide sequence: TGTGCCAGCAGCCAAATTACACGAAGCCAAGAGACCCAGTACTTC. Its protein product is CASSQITRSQETQYF.

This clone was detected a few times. The CDR3 DNA reads TGCGCCAGCAGCTTGGGACGTTCAGGGTTTGGCTACACCTTC. This gives the protein CASSLGRSGFGYTF. This chain links TRBV5-1 with TRBJ1-2, with a weak D call TRBD1 (5 bases). The CDR3 runs to 14 residues. V gave up 0 bases and J gave up 7 bases, with 13 bases separating them. Germline V gene lookup returns CDR1 SGHRS and CDR2 YFSETQ.

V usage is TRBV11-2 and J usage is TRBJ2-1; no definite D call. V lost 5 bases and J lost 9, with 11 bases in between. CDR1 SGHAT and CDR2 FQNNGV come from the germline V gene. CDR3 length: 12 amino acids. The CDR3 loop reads CASSETTPEQFF. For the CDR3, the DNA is TGTGCCAGCAGCGAAACTACCCCTGAGCAGTTCTTC.

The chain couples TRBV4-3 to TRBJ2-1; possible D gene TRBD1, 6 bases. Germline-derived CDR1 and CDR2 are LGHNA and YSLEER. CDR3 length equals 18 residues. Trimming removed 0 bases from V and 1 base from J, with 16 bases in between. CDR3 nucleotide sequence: TGCGCCAGCAGCCAAGATGGGTCAGGGGCGAGGTCCTACAATGAGCAGTTCTTC. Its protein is CASSQDGSGARSYNEQFF.

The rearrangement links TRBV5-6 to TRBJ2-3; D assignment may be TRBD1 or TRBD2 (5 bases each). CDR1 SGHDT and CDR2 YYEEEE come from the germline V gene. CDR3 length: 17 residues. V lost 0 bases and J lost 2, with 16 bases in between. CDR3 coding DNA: TGTGCCAGCAGCTTGGAGGGCTCGGGACGGACCACAGATACGCAGTATTTT. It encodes CASSLEGSGRTTDTQYF.

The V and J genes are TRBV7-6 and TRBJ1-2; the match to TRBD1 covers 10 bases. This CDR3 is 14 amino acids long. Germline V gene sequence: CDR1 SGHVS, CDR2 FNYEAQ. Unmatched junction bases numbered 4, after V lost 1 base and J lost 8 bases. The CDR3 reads CASSLDGQGGGYTF. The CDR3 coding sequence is TGTGCCAGCAGCTTAGACGGACAGGGGGGCGGCTACACCTTC.

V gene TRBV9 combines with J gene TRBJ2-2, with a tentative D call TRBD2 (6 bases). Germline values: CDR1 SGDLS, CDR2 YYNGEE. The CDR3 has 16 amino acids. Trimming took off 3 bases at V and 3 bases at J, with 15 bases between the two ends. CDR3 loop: CASSGPEGGDTGELFF. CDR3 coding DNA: TGTGCCAGCAGCGGCCCGGAGGGCGGGGACACCGGGGAGCTGTTTTTT.

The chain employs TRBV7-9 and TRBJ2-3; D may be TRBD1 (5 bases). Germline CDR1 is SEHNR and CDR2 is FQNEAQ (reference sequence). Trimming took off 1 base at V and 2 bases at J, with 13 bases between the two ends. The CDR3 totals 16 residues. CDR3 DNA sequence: TGTGCCAGCAGCTTAGGGACACAAATCGTCACAGATACGCAGTATTTT. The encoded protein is CASSLGTQIVTDTQYF.

As DNA, the CDR3 is TGTGCCAGCAGCGAGACAGGACCCCCTCGGGGCTCAGATACGCAGTATTTT. This translates into CASSETGPPRGSDTQYF. The rearrangement links TRBV25-1 to TRBJ2-3; tentatively, D is TRBD1 (6 bases). CDR1 and CDR2 from the germline V gene are MGHDK and SYGVNS. The CDR3 is made up of 17 amino acids. The V end was cut by 6 bases, the J end by 4 bases, with 23 bases between.